Below are 22 T cell receptor beta chains sequenced from a single sample in a study of memory CD4+ T cells and cytomegalovirus serostatus. The sort gate was single viable CD3+CD4+CD8-CD45RO+ cells for memory CD4+ T cells. TCRdb's copy holds only in-frame clones and misses some; the assay was immunoSEQ multiplex PCR. The table shows tens of thousands of clones, with roughly 78% occurring only once. Sequencing input: memory CD4+ T cells from blood. The receptors here all came from an adult in good health and CMV-seronegative.

V and J are TRBV10-3 and TRBJ2-7, with a possible D match to TRBD2 (5 bases). With 3 bases removed from V and 2 bases from J, the gap between germline ends came to 8 bases. The CDR3 spans 13 residues. CDR1 ENHRY and CDR2 SYGVKD come from the germline V gene. CDR3 protein: CAISDSVTYEQYF. As DNA, the CDR3 is TGTGCCATCAGTGATAGCGTTACCTACGAGCAGTACTTC.

The chain has TRBV9 and TRBJ1-2; D unclear. This CDR3 has 12 amino acids. Germline CDR1 reads SGDLS; CDR2 reads YYNGEE. Trimming cost V 6 bases and J 4 bases, with 10 bases left between them. The CDR3 region is CASTLDGYGYTF. CDR3 bases: TGTGCCAGCACCCTAGACGGCTATGGCTACACCTTC. The variable domain in full, completed from reference TRBV9 and TRBJ1-2, reads DSGVTQTPKHLITATGQRVTLRCSPRSGDLSVYWYQQSLDQGLQFLIQYYNGEERAKGNILERFSAQQFPDLHSELNLSSLELGDSALYFCASTLDGYGYTFGSGTRLTVV.

This chain joins TRBV5-4 and TRBJ2-3; D perhaps matches TRBD2 (6 bases). CDR3 length: 15 residues. V was clipped by 0 bases and J by 5 bases, with 13 bases between them. Germline CDR1 is SGHNT and CDR2 is YYREEE (reference sequence). The CDR3 here is CASSLGSGVGDTQYF. CDR3 DNA sequence: TGTGCCAGCAGCTTGGGATCGGGGGTTGGAGATACGCAGTATTTT.

This chain links TRBV6-1 with TRBJ2-1; maybe TRBD2 (6 bases). CDR3 length: 14 residues. The germline gives CDR1 MNHNS, CDR2 SASEGT. Deletions cut 5 bases from V and 4 bases from J, with 12 bases between. The CDR3 loop reads CASSNRDSYNEQFF. Here the CDR3 DNA reads TGTGCCAGCAGTAACCGGGACTCTTACAATGAGCAGTTCTTC.

This sequence joins TRBV27 and TRBJ2-4; possibly TRBD2 for D (5 bases). The CDR3 contains 16 residues. CDR1 and CDR2 (germline): MNHEY, SMNVEV (reference sequence). The ends were cut back, 4 bases at V and 0 bases at J, with 13 bases in the middle. The CDR3 region is CASSSTPGIAKNIQYF. In DNA, the CDR3 is TGTGCCAGCAGTTCTACTCCGGGAATAGCCAAAAACATTCAGTACTTC.

The chain is built from TRBV4-1 and TRBJ2-1, with a possible D match to TRBD2 (6 bases). Germline V lookup: CDR1 MGHRA, CDR2 YSYEKL. The CDR3 is made up of 15 amino acids. V lost 3 bases to trimming and J lost 1 base, with 10 bases between them. The CDR3 DNA is TGCGCCAGCAGCCAGAGGGACTTATCCTACAATGAGCAGTTCTTC. The encoded protein is CASSQRDLSYNEQFF.

CDR3 nucleotides: TGTGCCAGCAGCCCGGGGAGCTCCTATAATTCACCCCTCCACTTT. Its protein product is CASSPGSSYNSPLHF. The chain links TRBV7-9 to TRBJ1-6; D is uncertain. Germline loops: CDR1 SEHNR, CDR2 FQNEAQ (reference sequence). This CDR3 spans 15 amino acids. Trimming pared 5 bases from V and 0 bases from J, leaving 8 bases between.

The gene calls are TRBV5-1 and TRBJ2-7, with 7 nucleotides matching TRBD1. Germline lookup yields CDR1 SGHRS and CDR2 YFSETQ. The CDR3 totals 13 residues. Germline trimming cut 5 bases from V and 3 bases from J; bases unmatched to any gene: 5. The CDR3 loop is CASSRGQDYEQYF. CDR3 bases: TGCGCCAGCAGTCGAGGACAGGACTACGAGCAGTACTTC.

This clone was observed a handful of times. The V gene is TRBV13, the J gene TRBJ1-2; the match to TRBD1 covers 9 bases. CDR1 and CDR2 from the germline V gene are PRHDT and FYEKMQ (reference sequence). V gave up 6 bases and J gave up 4 bases; unmatched junction bases: 3. The CDR3 length is 13 residues. The CDR3: CASRGTGSYGYTF. CDR3 nucleotides: TGTGCCAGCAGGGGGACAGGGTCCTATGGCTACACCTTC.

The V gene is TRBV18, the J gene TRBJ2-7, with 7 bases matching TRBD2. The V and J ends lost 2 bases and 2 bases, in that order; junction bases with no gene match: 9. The germline CDR1 and CDR2 sequences are KGHSH and LQKENI. The length of the CDR3 is 16 residues. CDR3 sequence reads: CASSPLGGTLTYEQYF. The CDR3 bases are TGTGCCAGCTCACCATTGGGGGGGACCCTAACCTACGAGCAGTACTTC.

V is TRBV6-1 and J is TRBJ1-2; 7 nucleotides agree with TRBD1. V lost 9 bases and J lost 4; bases outside the gene matches: 5. The CDR3 runs 12 residues. Looked up from germline, CDR1 is MNHNS and CDR2 is SASEGT. The CDR3 coding sequence is TGTGCCAGTCGGGACAGTCTCTATGGCTACACCTTC. Its protein product is CASRDSLYGYTF.

This clone was seen a few times. V usage is TRBV6-6 and J usage is TRBJ1-2, with TRBD1 identical over 10 bases. J gave up 0 bases and V 8 bases, and 6 bases lay outside the gene matches. The length of the CDR3 is 15 residues. Per the germline V gene, CDR1 is MNHNY and CDR2 is SVGAGI (reference sequence). The DNA of the CDR3 is TGTGCCAGCTCGGACAGGGGGGGATCTAACTATGGCTACACCTTC. This gives the protein CASSDRGGSNYGYTF.

Only one count was recorded for this clone. V usage is TRBV29-1 and J usage is TRBJ2-3; D call uncertain. The CDR3 is 13 residues long. The germline CDR1 and CDR2 sequences are SQVTM and ANQGSEA. The V end lost 3 bases, the J end lost 2 bases, and 9 bases lay between the germline ends. CDR3 loop: CSVDKQNTDTQYF. The CDR3 DNA reads as TGCAGCGTTGATAAACAGAACACAGATACGCAGTATTTT.

This chain connects TRBV13 to TRBJ2-7; D call uncertain. Germline assignment: CDR1 PRHDT and CDR2 FYEKMQ (reference sequence). CDR3 length: 12 amino acids. V was cut by 5 bases and J by 3 bases, with 8 bases left in between. The CDR3 DNA sequence: TGTGCCAGCAGCAGCACCTACTACGAGCAGTACTTC. It translates to CASSSTYYEQYF.

A single count supports this clone. The chain joins TRBV2 to TRBJ1-2; 7 nucleotides agree with TRBD1. CDR3 size: 13 residues. Germline V CDR1 and CDR2: SNHLY, FYNNEI. J was trimmed by 13 bases and V by 4 bases; bases with no gene match: 12. Written as DNA, the CDR3 is TGTGCCAGCAGTGCTTACTCACAGGGGTGGTGCACCTTC. It codes for CASSAYSQGWCTF. The full variable domain, rest sourced from reference TRBV2 and TRBJ1-2, is EPEVTQTPSHQVTQMGQEVILRCVPISNHLYFYWYRQILGQKVEFLVSFYNNEISEKSEIFDDQFSVERPDGSNFTLKIRSTKLEDSAMYFCASSAYSQGWCTFGSGTRLTVV.

This chain joins TRBV19 and TRBJ2-1; D is possibly TRBD2 (5 bases). The CDR3 is 13 residues long. The V end lost 7 bases, the J end lost 5 bases, and 12 bases lay between the germline ends. Germline V gene sequence: CDR1 LNHDA, CDR2 SQIVND (reference sequence). The chain's CDR3 is CASKRNNNNEQFF. The CDR3 nucleotides read TGTGCCAGTAAGCGGAACAACAACAATGAGCAGTTCTTC.

The chain has TRBV18 and TRBJ1-6; 9 nucleotides align to TRBD1. Germline V gene data show CDR1 as KGHSH and CDR2 as LQKENI. The CDR3 has 17 residues. V was pared by 1 base and J by 7 bases, with 8 bases of the junction left unmatched. The CDR3, as DNA: TGTGCCAGCTCACCACTTCCCCGGGACAGGGAGAATTCACCCCTCCACTTT. Translating it yields CASSPLPRDRENSPLHF.

This clone was recorded a few times. For the CDR3, the DNA is TGTGCCAGCAGTTACGGCTCCGGGATTCTTAATGAAAAACTGTTTTTT. Translated, it gives CASSYGSGILNEKLFF. The rearrangement uses TRBV6-5 and TRBJ1-4; D gene ambiguous. CDR3 length equals 16 residues. The germline CDR1 and CDR2 sequences are MNHEY and SVGAGI. Trimming took off 2 bases at V and 4 bases at J, with 14 bases between the two ends.

This chain uses TRBV19 with TRBJ1-2; 12 bases fit TRBD1. The germline gives CDR1 LNHDA, CDR2 SQIVND (reference sequence). With 3 bases clipped from V and 8 bases from J, the junction kept 7 bases outside the gene matches. This CDR3 region has 15 residues. The CDR3 here is CASSIPGQGASGYTF. In DNA form, the CDR3 reads TGTGCCAGTAGTATCCCGGGACAGGGGGCGTCGGGCTACACCTTC.

V usage is TRBV19 and J usage is TRBJ2-6, with D perhaps TRBD2 (6 bases). V was clipped by 3 bases and J by 1 base, with 16 bases between them. The length of the CDR3 is 18 residues. Per the germline V gene, CDR1 is LNHDA and CDR2 is SQIVND (reference sequence). Here the CDR3 DNA reads TGTGCCAGTAGTATTTTCGGGGCTGCGGGATCTGGGGCCAACGTCCTGACTTTC. Its protein is CASSIFGAAGSGANVLTF.

The V call is TRBV28, the J call TRBJ2-7, with no clear D. Looked up from germline, CDR1 is MDHEN and CDR2 is SYDVKM. V shed 5 bases and J shed 2 bases, with 13 bases lying between them. This CDR3 region has 14 residues. The CDR3 coding sequence is TGTGCCAGCAGTCGGGTCAGGCCTCCCTACGAGCAGTACTTC. Its translation is CASSRVRPPYEQYF. Together with reference TRBV28 and TRBJ2-7, the CDR3 gives the full variable domain: DVKVTQSSRYLVKRTGEKVFLECVQDMDHENMFWYRQDPGLGLRLIYFSYDVKMKEKGDIPEGYSVSREKKERFSLILESASTNQTSMYLCASSRVRPPYEQYFGPGTRLTVT.

This clone was seen more than once but under ten times. The chain is built from TRBV7-2 and TRBJ2-3, with D perhaps TRBD2 (5 bases). The CDR3 covers 15 residues. The germline V gene encodes CDR1 SGHTA and CDR2 FQGNSA. The germline V and J ends were trimmed by 0 bases and 2 bases, with 9 bases remaining between them. The CDR3 coding sequence is TGTGCCAGCAGCTTAGCGAGAGGGAACACAGATACGCAGTATTTT. It is translated as CASSLARGNTDTQYF.